These T cell receptor beta chains were read from a single sample in a study of shared T cell receptors in the human thymus. Sequencing used immunoSEQ multiplex PCR; TCRdb keeps in-frame clones, though not all of them. In the table there are hundreds of thousands of clones, over 75% of which are singletons. The same data also contributed to another study, on human thymus T cells.

Sequencing input: thymocytes. These receptor sequences come from a boy less than two years old with a congenital heart defect. The CDR3 runs from the conserved cysteine through the conserved F or W. A D gene is named only where the DNA matches it firmly. Size is omitted from some rows. Given values are once, few, many or a class for expanded clones.

clone_size d_call j_call v_call cdr3_nt cdr3_aa
NA NA TRBJ1-6 TRBV6-5 TGTGCCAGCAGTTACTCGCGAGGGTCGGGTTCACCCCTCCACTTT CASSYSRGSGSPLHF
once TRBD2 TRBJ2-3 TRBV7-3 TGTGCCAGCAGCTTAAATATCAGCGGGGGGCCTAGCACAGATACGCAGTATTTT CASSLNISGGPSTDTQYF
NA TRBD1 TRBJ1-1 TRBV10-1 TGCGCCAGCAGGTCCGGGACAGGGAGAGCTTTCTTT CASRSGTGRAFF
once NA TRBJ2-2 TRBV27 TGTGCCAGCAGTAAAAGGGGACAGAACACCGGGGAGCTGTTTTTT CASSKRGQNTGELFF
NA TRBD2 TRBJ2-5 TRBV5-4 TGTGCCAGCAGCTTCATCGGACTAGCGGGAGGGAAACAAGAGACCCAGTACTTC CASSFIGLAGGKQETQYF
NA NA TRBJ2-7 TRBV29-1 TGCAGCGTAATCTACGGAGCGCCGACCTACGAGCAGTACTTC CSVIYGAPTYEQYF
NA NA TRBJ1-5 TRBV7-9 TGTGCCAGCAGCTTCCATGGGGCTGGCGGCAATCAGCCCCAGCATTTT CASSFHGAGGNQPQHF
NA NA TRBJ2-1 TRBV30 TGTGCCTGGAGTACGGGGACCGGACTAACCTTCAATGAGCAGTTCTTC CAWSTGTGLTFNEQFF
NA TRBD1 TRBJ1-4 TRBV27 TGTGCCAGCAGTTTATACAGGCAGGGGGGTGAAAAACTGTTTTTT CASSLYRQGGEKLFF
NA NA TRBJ2-1 TRBV4-2 TGTGCCAGCAGCCAAGCAGTGGGGGCCTATGATGAGCAGTTCTTC CASSQAVGAYDEQFF
NA NA TRBJ1-2 TRBV10-2 TGCGCCAGCAGTGAGTCGGCCTATGGCTACACCTTC CASSESAYGYTF
few NA TRBJ1-6 TRBV4-2 TGTGCCAGCAGCCTGGGGAGCTCCTATAATTCACCCCTCCACTTT CASSLGSSYNSPLHF
NA NA TRBJ2-1 TRBV27 TGTGCCAGCAGTCAATCAGCAACTAGACCGTACAATGAGCAGTTCTTC CASSQSATRPYNEQFF
NA TRBD1 TRBJ1-1 TRBV9 TGTGCCAGCAGCGTTGACAGGGGGCTTTCCTTT CASSVDRGLSF
NA TRBD1 TRBJ1-2 TRBV6-5 TGTGCCAGCAGTTACCCGACAGGGGACGGCTACACCTTC CASSYPTGDGYTF
NA NA TRBJ2-1 TRBV9 TGTGCCAGCAGCGTACGCGACTCCTACAATGAGCAGTTCTTC CASSVRDSYNEQFF